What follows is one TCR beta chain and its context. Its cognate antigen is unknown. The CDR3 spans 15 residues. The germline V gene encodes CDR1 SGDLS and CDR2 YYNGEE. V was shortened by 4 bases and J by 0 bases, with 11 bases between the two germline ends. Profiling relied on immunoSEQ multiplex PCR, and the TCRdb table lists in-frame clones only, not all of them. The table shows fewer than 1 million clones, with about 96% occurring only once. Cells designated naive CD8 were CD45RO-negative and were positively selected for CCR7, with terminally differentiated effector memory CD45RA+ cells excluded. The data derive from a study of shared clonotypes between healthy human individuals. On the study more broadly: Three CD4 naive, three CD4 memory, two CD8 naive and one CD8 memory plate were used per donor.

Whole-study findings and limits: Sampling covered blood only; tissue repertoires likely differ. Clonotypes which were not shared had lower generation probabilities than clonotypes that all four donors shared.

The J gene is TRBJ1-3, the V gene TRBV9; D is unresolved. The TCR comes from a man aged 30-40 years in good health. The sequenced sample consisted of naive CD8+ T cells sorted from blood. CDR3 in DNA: TGTGCCAGCAGCCCCGGCCGGAACTCTGGAAACACCATATATTTT. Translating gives CASSPGRNSGNTIYF.